This entry features one T cell receptor (beta chain) sequence. The source of the sample is a study of T cell responses to AZD1222 COVID-19 vaccine. The V gene end was trimmed by 5 bases and the J gene end by 2 bases; junction bases not matched to a gene: 5. The CDR3 contains 14 residues. Germline V gene sequence: CDR1 MNHEY, CDR2 SVGEGT. Profiled with immunoSEQ multiplex PCR; TCRdb holds only in-frame clones, not every one. There are approximately 140,000 clones in the sample; approximately 92% occur only once, and 1% to 1.3% lies in the top ten. This sample comprised peripheral blood, obtained 28 days after the second AZD1222 dose. J is TRBJ2-7 and V is TRBV6-2 or TRBV6-3, with TRBD2 matching over 8 bases. The receptor's source is an adult who received the AZD1222 COVID-19 vaccine. CDR3 residues: CASSAGLVPYEQYF. CDR3 coding DNA: TGTGCCAGCAGTGCGGGACTAGTCCCCTACGAGCAGTACTTC.